Following are 30 T cell receptor beta chains from one sample sequenced in a study of blood T cell repertoires in COVID-19. The method was immunoSEQ multiplex PCR; TCRdb's version includes in-frame clones alone and lacks a portion of them. The table shows under 250,000 clones, with over 75% occurring only once. Sequencing used PBMCs or T cells enriched from blood (not recorded which). The receptors originated from a woman between 40 and 50 years old who had been exposed to COVID-19.

The V gene is TRBV13, the J gene TRBJ2-5; the D is unclear. Per the germline V gene, CDR1 is PRHDT and CDR2 is FYEKMQ (reference sequence). Trimming cost V 2 bases and J 5 bases, with 3 bases left between them. The CDR3 totals 11 residues. The CDR3: CASSLYETQYF. CDR3 DNA sequence: TGTGCCAGCAGCTTATATGAGACCCAGTACTTC.

The sample holds one count of this clone. This chain joins TRBV21-1 and TRBJ1-2; the table's D call TRBD1 went unverified against the DNA. TRBV21-1 has pseudogene status. The CDR3 extends over 15 amino acids. CDR3 DNA sequence: TGTGCCAGCAGCAAAATGTGGCCCCATAACTATGGCTACACCTTC. Translating it yields CASSKMWPHNYGYTF.

The gene calls are TRBV6-5 and TRBJ2-7, with TRBD1 identical over 7 bases. The CDR3 spans 11 residues. V trimming: 5 bases; J trimming: 7 bases; junction bases outside the gene matches: 2. The germline V gene has CDR1 MNHEY and CDR2 SVGAGI. The CDR3 DNA is TGTGCCAGCAGTACAGGGGTAGAGCAGTACGTC. It specifies CASSTGVEQYV.

CDR3 sequence reads: CASSQDEGFEKLFF. The CDR3 DNA reads TGCGCCAGCAGCCAAGACGAGGGATTTGAAAAACTGTTTTTT. The chain couples TRBV4-1 to TRBJ1-4; no reliable D call. Germline V gives CDR1 MGHRA, CDR2 YSYEKL. The ends were cut back, 0 bases at V and 7 bases at J, with 9 bases in the middle. This CDR3 is 14 amino acids long.

This clone was detected once. This chain links TRBV5-1 with TRBJ1-5; 7 nucleotides match TRBD1. Trimming took 4 bases from V and 4 from J; bases not matched to a gene: 8. The CDR3 runs to 15 residues. Germline CDR1 SGHRS, CDR2 YFSETQ. CDR3: CASSPDGQVNQPQHF. The DNA of the CDR3 is TGCGCCAGCAGCCCGGATGGACAGGTAAATCAGCCCCAGCATTTT.

To note about this clone: The sample carries other DNA sequences with the same CDR3. The chain is built from TRBV3-1 (or the pseudogene TRBV3-2) and TRBJ1-2, with D perhaps TRBD1 (6 bases). The CDR3 consists of 13 residues. CDR1 is LGHDT and CDR2 is YNNKEL in the germline V gene (reference sequence). Trimming removed 0 bases at V and 5 bases at J, with 7 bases between. The CDR3: CASSQEGGYGYTF. CDR3 bases: TGTGCCAGCAGCCAAGAAGGGGGATATGGCTACACCTTC.

The chain uses TRBV4-2 and TRBJ1-2; 7 bases line up with TRBD1. The CDR3 is 15 amino acids. Germline assignment: CDR1 LGHNA and CDR2 YNFKEQ. V shed 0 bases, J shed 4 bases, and the junction held 5 bases outside the gene matches. The CDR3 sequence: CASSQDPGQPYGYTF. In DNA form, the CDR3 reads TGTGCCAGCAGCCAAGATCCGGGACAGCCCTATGGCTACACCTTC.

The chain recombines TRBV15 with TRBJ1-6; a possible D gene is TRBD1 (5 bases). CDR3 length: 13 residues. Trimming removed 3 bases at V and 10 bases at J, with 10 bases between. Germline CDR1 and CDR2: LNHNV and YYDKDF (reference sequence). The CDR3 DNA reads as TGTGCCACCAGCAGGGGGCAAGGATCACCCCTCCACTTT. Translated: CATSRGQGSPLHF.

The V call is TRBV24-1, the J call TRBJ2-5; D might be TRBD1 (6 bases). Germline CDR1 is KGHDR and CDR2 is SFDVKD. V gave up 4 bases and J gave up 5 bases, with 10 bases separating them. This CDR3 contains 13 residues. This CDR3 is CATSEIDRETQYF. CDR3 coding DNA: TGTGCCACCAGTGAAATTGACAGGGAGACCCAGTACTTC.

This clone has only one observation. The rearrangement uses TRBV5-4 and TRBJ1-6; D unresolved. The CDR3 extends over 16 amino acids. Germline V CDR1 and CDR2: SGHNT, YYREEE (reference sequence). Deletions cut 0 bases from V and 8 bases from J, with 15 bases between. CDR3 coding DNA: TGTGCCAGCAGCTTGGGCAGGATGCCAGTGGATTCACCCCTCCACTTT. Protein product: CASSLGRMPVDSPLHF.

The chain uses TRBV29-1 and TRBJ2-5; 7 nucleotides agree with TRBD1. This CDR3 contains 12 residues. Germline V gene lookup returns CDR1 SQVTM and CDR2 ANQGSEA. The junction had 5 bases not matched to a gene; V was cut back by 6 bases and J by 4 bases. Here the CDR3 reads CSVARDRETQYF. The CDR3 DNA is TGCAGCGTCGCCCGGGACAGAGAGACCCAGTACTTC.

The chain carries TRBV28 and TRBJ1-2; TRBD1 matches at 9 bases. This CDR3 comprises 14 residues. The junction had 5 bases not matched to a gene; V was cut back by 6 bases and J by 3 bases. The germline CDR1 and CDR2 sequences are MDHEN and SYDVKM. CDR3 amino acids: CASSGQGRDYGYTF. The CDR3 coding sequence is TGTGCCAGCAGCGGACAGGGGCGCGACTATGGCTACACCTTC.

V usage is TRBV7-9 and J usage is TRBJ2-3; unclear D gene. This CDR3 is 12 amino acids long. The germline CDR1 and CDR2 sequences are SEHNR and FQNEAQ (reference sequence). Between the trimmed V and J ends, which lost 1 base and 11 bases, there was a span of 10 bases. CDR3 loop: CASSLVEQLQYF. The CDR3 bases are TGTGCCAGCAGCTTAGTGGAACAGCTGCAGTATTTT.

J is TRBJ2-5 and V is TRBV29-1; 8 bases are shared with TRBD2. CDR1 SQVTM and CDR2 ANQGSEA come from the germline V gene. The CDR3 consists of 12 residues. V was clipped by 4 bases and J by 7 bases; unmatched bases: 5. CDR3 DNA sequence: TGCAGCGTTGTCGGGGGGGAGGGGACCCAGTACTTC. Translation gives CSVVGGEGTQYF.

The chain joins TRBV6-2 or TRBV6-3 to TRBJ1-1, with a weak D call TRBD1 (5 bases). The germline CDR1 and CDR2 sequences are MNHEY and SVGEGT. Trimming left V 2 bases short and J 2 bases short, with 15 bases between. This CDR3 spans 16 amino acids. The CDR3 loop is CASSYGPRQFNTEAFF. DNA of the CDR3: TGTGCCAGCAGTTACGGGCCCCGACAGTTTAACACTGAAGCTTTCTTT.

The J gene is TRBJ2-3, the V gene TRBV6-2 or TRBV6-3, with D possibly being TRBD2 (6 bases). The CDR3 consists of 17 residues. Germline CDR1 and CDR2: MNHEY and SVGEGT. V lost 6 bases and J 4 bases, leaving 23 bases between the germline ends. CDR3 amino acids: CASSYAVVGRGADTQYF. The DNA for the CDR3 is TGTGCCAGCAGCTATGCGGTCGTCGGGAGAGGGGCAGATACGCAGTATTTT.

The chain recombines TRBV12-3 or TRBV12-4 with TRBJ1-2; D remains unclear. This CDR3 spans 12 amino acids. V was shortened by 6 bases and J by 8 bases, with 13 bases between the two germline ends. CDR3 nucleotides: TGTGCCAGCAGACCGACTACCCGGGGCTACACCTTC. Translation: CASRPTTRGYTF.

The chain has TRBV11-3 and TRBJ1-4, with D perhaps TRBD1 (5 bases). Trimming stripped 4 bases from V and 7 bases from J, with 13 bases between. Per germline, CDR1 SGHNT and CDR2 YENEEA. This CDR3 region has 14 residues. CDR3 bases: TGTGCCAGCAGCTGGAGGGACGGAGCTGAAAAACTGTTTTTT. Translated: CASSWRDGAEKLFF.

About this clone itself: Additional DNA sequences in this sample encode the identical CDR3. This chain connects TRBV7-2 to TRBJ1-2, with D hard to call. The length of the CDR3 is 12 residues. V dropped 1 base and J dropped 6 bases, with 6 bases sitting between them. The V gene's germline CDR1 is SGHTA and CDR2 FQGNSA. DNA of the CDR3: TGTGCCAGCAGCTTAGACACAGATGGCTACACCTTC. It translates to CASSLDTDGYTF.

The rearrangement uses TRBV13 and TRBJ2-1, with D uncertain. This CDR3 contains 13 residues. V lost 1 base and J 5 bases, leaving 6 bases between the germline ends. The V gene's germline CDR1 is PRHDT and CDR2 FYEKMQ (reference sequence). CDR3 sequence: CASSLALNNEQFF. The DNA of the CDR3 is TGTGCCAGCAGCTTAGCCCTAAACAATGAGCAGTTCTTC.

Only one count was recorded for this clone. The gene calls are TRBV11-1 and TRBJ2-4, with D perhaps matching TRBD1 (5 bases). This CDR3 spans 13 amino acids. Trimming took 10 bases from V and 8 from J, leaving 18 bases between them. Germline V CDR1 and CDR2: SGHAT, FQDESV (reference sequence). In nucleotides, the CDR3 is TGTGCCACCAATCCCCCAGGGTCTCACATTCAGTACTTC. Translation gives CATNPPGSHIQYF.

The chain couples TRBV3-1 (or the pseudogene TRBV3-2) to TRBJ1-6; possible D gene TRBD1, 6 bases. Germline V gives CDR1 LGHDT, CDR2 YNNKEL (reference sequence). V lost 0 bases to trimming and J lost 1 base, with 19 bases between them. The CDR3 runs 20 residues. CDR3 sequence reads: CASSQDPPRDTGSYNSPLHF. CDR3 bases: TGTGCCAGCAGCCAAGATCCTCCCCGGGACACTGGGTCCTATAATTCACCCCTCCACTTT.

This clone was seen just once. V usage is TRBV19 and J usage is TRBJ1-4, with D possibly being TRBD1 (5 bases). V shed 6 bases and J shed 8 bases, with 19 bases lying between them. The CDR3 extends over 15 amino acids. Germline CDR1 reads LNHDA; CDR2 reads SQIVND (reference sequence). DNA of the CDR3: TGTGCCAGTAGGGACCTGGGGCAGGGCCGGGAAAAACTGTTTTTT. This gives the protein CASRDLGQGREKLFF.

This clone was counted only a few times. The gene calls are TRBV4-1 and TRBJ1-6; 7 positions match TRBD1. CDR1 and CDR2 from the germline V gene are MGHRA and YSYEKL. J was trimmed by 0 bases and V by 6 bases; bases with no gene match: 11. The CDR3 is made up of 18 amino acids. The CDR3 sequence is CASRLGTPGGSYNSPLHF. The CDR3 coding sequence is TGCGCCAGCAGGCTCGGGACCCCAGGGGGCTCCTATAATTCACCCCTCCACTTT.

As DNA, the CDR3 is TGCGCCAGCAGCTTGGAGGCGGCAGAAACTGAAGCTTTCTTT. It translates to CASSLEAAETEAFF. This chain joins TRBV5-1 and TRBJ1-1; D gene uncertain. The V gene lost 0 bases and the J gene lost 5 bases, with 11 bases spanning the gap. The CDR3 runs 14 residues. From germline, CDR1 is SGHRS and CDR2 YFSETQ.

This clone has just one count. The rearrangement links TRBV10-3 to TRBJ1-1; D call uncertain. The CDR3 loop spans 15 amino acids. Germline CDR1 is ENHRY and CDR2 is SYGVKD. V gave up 3 bases and J gave up 2 bases, with 13 bases separating them. CDR3 nucleotide sequence: TGTGCCATCAGTGACCCCGGGGTGGGAAACACTGAAGCTTTCTTT. Residues: CAISDPGVGNTEAFF.

This chain uses TRBV27 with TRBJ2-1, with 11 bases fitting TRBD2. J was trimmed by 5 bases and V by 7 bases; bases with no gene match: 7. Germline CDR1 MNHEY, CDR2 SMNVEV (reference sequence). This CDR3 spans 15 amino acids. CDR3 DNA sequence: TGTGCCAGCACTATACTAGCGGGAGTCAACAATGAGCAGTTCTTC. Residues: CASTILAGVNNEQFF.

J is TRBJ1-2 and V is TRBV7-8; tentatively, D is TRBD1 (5 bases). The CDR3 is made up of 13 amino acids. CDR1 is SGHVS and CDR2 is FQNEAQ in the germline V gene. The germline V and J ends were trimmed by 5 bases and 7 bases, with 14 bases remaining between them. CDR3 loop: CASSPRQGSGYTF. The CDR3 DNA reads as TGTGCCAGCAGCCCCCGGCAGGGCAGTGGCTACACCTTC. The whole variable domain, remainder taken from reference TRBV7-8 and TRBJ1-2, is GAGVSQSPRYKVAKRGQDVALRCDPISGHVSLFWYQQALGQGPEFLTYFQNEAQLDKSGLPSDRFFAERPEGSVSTLKIQRTQQEDSAVYLCASSPRQGSGYTFGSGTRLTVV.

This chain joins TRBV24-1 and TRBJ2-1; 9 bases are shared with TRBD1. In germline, CDR1 is KGHDR, CDR2 SFDVKD. Unmatched junction bases numbered 9, after V lost 5 bases and J lost 5 bases. The CDR3 totals 16 residues. CDR3 DNA sequence: TGTGCCACCAGTGCCCTTACAGGGGGCCCGGACAATGAGCAGTTCTTC. Its translation: CATSALTGGPDNEQFF.

V and J are TRBV5-4 and TRBJ1-5, with D possibly being TRBD1 (5 bases). CDR1 and CDR2 (germline): SGHNT, YYREEE (reference sequence). The CDR3 has 12 amino acids. V dropped 5 bases and J dropped 6 bases, with 9 bases sitting between them. CDR3 protein: CASSVGGQPQHF. As DNA, the CDR3 is TGTGCCAGCAGTGTGGGGGGTCAGCCCCAGCATTTT.